This T cell receptor beta chain was sequenced during a study of monozygotic twins with inflammatory bowel disease (dated by TCRdb to between 2019 and 2020). Background on the whole study: The complete study included around 30 monozygotic twin pairs: 19 IBD-discordant Danish pairs and nine German pairs, of which four were IBD-concordant and five were IBD-discordant. The search for disease-associated traits relied mainly on comparing, within discordant pairs, IBD patients with their genetically identical healthy co-twins. Each individual had, on average, about 151 000 unique TCRalpha sequences and 181 000 unique TCRbeta sequences available for analysis. Summary of the overall study and its limitations: Because patients received different immunosuppressive treatments, the repertoires may have picked up extra background noise and variability between individuals. The results gave no support for a single strong signal or clonotype linked to IBD. Compared with healthy twins, IBD patients had fewer clonotypes in common with other individuals, a difference most pronounced in patients showing signs of disease activity. Different T cell subtypes could not be distinguished in the analysis. Measured by the inverse Simpson index, TCRbeta repertoire diversity was lower in IBD patients than in their healthy co-twins. Repertoire similarity did not differ between concordant and discordant twins, possibly due to limited statistical power.

From each donor, a roughly 2.7 ml peripheral blood sample was collected into PAXgene tubes and kept at -80 degrees C. Without T cell sorting, total RNA was isolated from whole blood using the PAXgene blood miRNA kit on an automated QIAcube. Peripheral blood from monozygotic twin pairs who were concordant or discordant for inflammatory bowel disease underwent deep TCRalpha and TCRbeta repertoire profiling using unique molecular barcoding. Smoking habits were recorded for all twin pairs, with individuals classified as current, former or never smokers. From its cysteine to its phenylalanine, the CDR3 spans 16 amino acids. DNA for this receptor is not on file. The germline V gene yields SGDLS for CDR1 and YYNGEE for CDR2. Receptor amplification or capture employed 5' RACE. Each TCR library was prepared from around 3,400 ng of total RNA. cDNA was synthesized with SMARTScribe reverse transcriptase in eight separate reactions per sample. During cDNA synthesis, template switching was used to introduce unique molecular identifiers that contained a 6-nucleotide sample barcode. Amplification of TCRalpha and TCRbeta cDNA involved two nested PCRs of around 16 and 10 cycles, and each PCR was followed by bead purification. Before amplification, the cDNA was both treated with uracil DNA-glycosylase and purified with the QIAquick PCR purification kit. The second PCR was the step at which Illumina TruSeq-compatible adapters and sample-specific barcodes were added. TapeStation and Qubit were used to check library quality and concentration, and around 4.5 ng of each library went into the pool. Pooled libraries were sequenced on an Illumina HiSeq2500 single-index Rapid Run with 2 x 100 bp reads and custom sequencing primers. The study's processing was this. UMI-based consensus assembly with MiGEC version 1.2.6 was used to correct PCR and sequencing errors. MiXCR version 2.1.1 was used to carry out V(D)J alignment, clonotype assembly and CDR3 extraction. To normalise gene usage, clonotype sharing and MAIT/NKT TCR abundance, the analysis used the top 1000, 10 000 and 20 000 clonotypes per sample. After downsampling to 27 000 UMIs, diversity was calculated as the inverse Simpson index using the vegan R package. Paired Mann-Whitney U tests were applied to discordant twin pairs, and Benjamini-Hochberg correction was used for multiple testing. TCRdb reprocessed the reads and provides one entry for every CDR3 protein sequence; no DNA is given. In this record, the V and J calls reflect TCRdb's handling and not the investigators' own analysis. The sample has about 140,000 distinct CDR3 sequences on record. The ten most abundant clones make up around 1.3% of the sample.

In regard to this clonotype: The antigen this receptor binds is unknown.

The sequenced sample consisted of blood. The receptor's source is a human donor with ulcerative colitis or Crohn's disease, or a healthy co-twin of an affected twin (not recorded which). The sequence is built from TRBV9 and TRBJ2-7; lacking DNA, the TRBD1 call made by TCRdb goes unchecked. The CDR3: CASSVDLGQGVYEQYF.